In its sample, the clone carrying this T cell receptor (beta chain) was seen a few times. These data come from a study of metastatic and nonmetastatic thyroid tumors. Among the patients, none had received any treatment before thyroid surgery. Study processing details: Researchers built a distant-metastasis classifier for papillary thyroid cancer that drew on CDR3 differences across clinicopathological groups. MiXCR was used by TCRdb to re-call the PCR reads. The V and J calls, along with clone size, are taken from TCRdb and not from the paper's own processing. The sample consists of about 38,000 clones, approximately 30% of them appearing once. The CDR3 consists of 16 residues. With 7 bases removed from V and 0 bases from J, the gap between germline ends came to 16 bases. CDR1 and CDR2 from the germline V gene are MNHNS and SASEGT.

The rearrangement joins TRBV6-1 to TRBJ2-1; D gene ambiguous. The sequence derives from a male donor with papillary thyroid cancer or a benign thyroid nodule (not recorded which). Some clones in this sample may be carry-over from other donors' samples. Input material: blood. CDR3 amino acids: CASKESREPSYNEQFF. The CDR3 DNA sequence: TGTGCCAGCAAGGAGAGCAGAGAGCCCTCCTACAATGAGCAGTTCTTC.